The rows below give T cell receptor beta chains drawn from one sample of a study of T-cell memory formation after mild COVID-19. TCRdb re-derived calls from the 5' RACE reads in MiXCR, one entry per CDR3 protein. The table lists roughly 180,000 distinct CDR3 sequences, approximately 17% of them singletons. Source material: PBMCs or a T cell subset sorted from them (not recorded which). These receptors were obtained from a man between 18 and 29 years old who had mild COVID-19 (a few samples of this study predate the infection). Cell type and time point are not known. Each CDR3 is given with its conserved first and last residue. The D gene is left open where the match is weak. Where a row states a size, it is once, few, many or the class of an expanded clone; other rows omit it.

J gene	V gene	D gene	clone size	CDR3 protein	CDR3 DNA
TRBJ1-6	TRBV7-2	TRBD1	.	CASGITGVSPLHF	TGTGCCAGCGGAATTACAGGGGTATCACCCCTCCACTTT
TRBJ2-3	TRBV28	.	.	CASSLWAGAQEDTQYF	TGTGCCAGCAGTTTATGGGCGGGGGCCCAGGAGGATACGCAGTATTTT
TRBJ2-1	TRBV6-5	.	.	CASSYRGYNEQFF	TGTGCCAGCAGTTATCGGGGATACAATGAGCAGTTCTTC
TRBJ1-3	TRBV5-1	.	.	CASRGDGNTIYF	TGCGCCAGCAGGGGAGACGGAAACACCATATATTTT
TRBJ2-3	TRBV20-1	.	few	CSASGGTDTQYF	TGCAGTGCTAGCGGGGGCACAGATACGCAGTATTTT
TRBJ2-5	TRBV5-1	.	.	CASRRERGRWETQYF	TGCGCCAGCAGGAGGGAGAGGGGCCGGTGGGAGACCCAGTACTTC
TRBJ2-5	TRBV7-3	TRBD2	.	CASSLESGGIGTQYF	TGTGCCAGCAGCTTAGAGAGCGGGGGAATTGGGACCCAGTACTTC
TRBJ1-5	TRBV6-2/TRBV6-3	.	.	CASSYSGLNQPQHF	TGTGCCAGCAGTTACTCGGGCCTTAATCAGCCCCAGCATTTT
TRBJ1-5	TRBV6-1	.	.	CASSAGDTPLQPQHF	TGTGCCAGCAGTGCTGGGGACACTCCTCTCCAGCCCCAGCATTTT
TRBJ2-7	TRBV2	.	.	CASRGTSYEQYF	TGTGCCAGCAGAGGGACATCCTACGAGCAGTACTTC
TRBJ2-3	TRBV4-2	TRBD1	.	CASSKQGADTQYF	TGTGCCAGCAGCAAGCAGGGGGCAGATACGCAGTATTTT
TRBJ2-5	TRBV6-5	TRBD1	few	CASSYAGGAGGETQYF	TGTGCCAGCAGTTACGCAGGGGGCGCTGGGGGAGAGACCCAGTACTTC
TRBJ2-7	TRBV12-3/TRBV12-4	TRBD1	few	CASTPDRGPTYEQYF	TGTGCCAGCACCCCGGACAGGGGGCCTACCTACGAGCAGTACTTC
TRBJ2-3	TRBV4-3	.	few	CASSQGVPDTQYF	TGCGCCAGCAGCCAAGGTGTCCCAGATACGCAGTATTTT
TRBJ2-5	TRBV7-2	TRBD2	few	CASSLGTSRETQYF	TGTGCCAGCAGTCTCGGGACTAGCAGGGAGACCCAGTACTTC
TRBJ1-5	TRBV6-5	TRBD1	few	CASKAGQGSGQPQHF	TGTGCCAGCAAGGCGGGACAGGGAAGCGGTCAGCCCCAGCATTTT
TRBJ2-7	TRBV7-2	TRBD1	many	CASSPGTGFYEQYF	TGTGCCAGCAGCCCCGGGACAGGGTTCTACGAGCAGTACTTC
TRBJ2-2	TRBV20-1	TRBD1	.	CSARDGTGGTGELFF	TGCAGTGCTAGAGATGGGACAGGGGGGACCGGGGAGCTGTTTTTT
TRBJ1-1	TRBV3-1	.	few	CASSQDKGSTEAFF	TGTGCCAGCAGCCAAGATAAGGGCTCCACTGAAGCTTTCTTT
TRBJ1-2	TRBV7-9	TRBD1	.	CASSRVGQDLSNDGYTF	TGTGCCAGCAGCAGAGTGGGACAGGATCTTTCTAACGATGGCTACACCTTC
TRBJ1-5	TRBV6-2/TRBV6-3	.	few	CASSYFPTDSNQPQHF	TGTGCCAGCAGTTACTTCCCCACCGATAGCAATCAGCCCCAGCATTTT
TRBJ1-2	TRBV6-5	.	.	CASSYNWNANYGYTF	TGTGCCAGCAGTTACAACTGGAATGCTAACTATGGCTACACCTTC
TRBJ2-5	TRBV7-2	TRBD2	.	CASSTPLLAGGETQYF	TGTGCCAGCAGCACACCATTGCTAGCGGGGGGAGAGACCCAGTACTTC
TRBJ1-2	TRBV18	TRBD1	.	CASSPGTAIYGYTF	TGTGCCAGCTCACCTGGGACAGCCATCTATGGCTACACCTTC
TRBJ1-2	TRBV4-1	TRBD1	few	CASSIPGQGAYAYTF	TGCGCCAGCAGCATCCCGGGACAGGGGGCATATGCCTACACCTTC
TRBJ2-3	TRBV9	TRBD2	.	CASSPRTSGGSGDTQYF	TGTGCCAGCAGCCCGCGGACTAGCGGGGGCTCGGGAGATACGCAGTATTTT
TRBJ2-5	TRBV7-6	TRBD1	.	CASGLDRQETQYF	TGTGCCAGCGGGTTGGACAGGCAAGAGACCCAGTACTTC